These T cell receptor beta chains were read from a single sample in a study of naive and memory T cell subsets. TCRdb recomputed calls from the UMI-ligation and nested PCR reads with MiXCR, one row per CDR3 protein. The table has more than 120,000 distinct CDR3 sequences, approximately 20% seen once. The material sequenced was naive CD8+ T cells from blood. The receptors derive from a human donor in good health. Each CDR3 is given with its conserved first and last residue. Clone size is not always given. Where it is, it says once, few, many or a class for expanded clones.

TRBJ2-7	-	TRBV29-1	CSVEYLDRRYEQYF
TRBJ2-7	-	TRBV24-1	CATSETSGRAEEQYF
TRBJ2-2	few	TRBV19	CASSALEGAGELFF
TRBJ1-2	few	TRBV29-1	CSVDLDRGGYGYTF
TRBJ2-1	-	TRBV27	CASSPHSRATNEQFF
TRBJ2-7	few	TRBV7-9	CASSSCVEGGTRACEQYF
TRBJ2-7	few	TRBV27	CASREVGDRAPYEQYF
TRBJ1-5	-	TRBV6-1	CASSEALLNQPQHF
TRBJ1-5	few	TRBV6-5	CASSPLGGEANQPQHF
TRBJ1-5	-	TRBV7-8	CASSLEQGLIQPQHF
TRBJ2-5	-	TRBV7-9	CASSLNPGSQETQYF
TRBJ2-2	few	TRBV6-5	CASSYMAGNTGELFF
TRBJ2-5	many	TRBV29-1	CSVQGGGIAGVETQYF
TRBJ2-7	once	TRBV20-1	CSASASWDGYEQYF
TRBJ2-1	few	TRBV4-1	CASSQETVVVLEQFF
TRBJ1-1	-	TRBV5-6	CASSLRGGEAFF
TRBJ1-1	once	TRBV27	CASGDLNTEAFF
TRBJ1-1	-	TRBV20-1	CSARVPLLVEAFF
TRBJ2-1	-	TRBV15	CATRVAGDGYNEQFF
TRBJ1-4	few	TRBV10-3	CATRQGDSTNEKLFF
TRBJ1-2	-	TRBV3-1	CASSQEAGGFYGYTF
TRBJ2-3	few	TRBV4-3	CASSQDIAGGLTDTQYF
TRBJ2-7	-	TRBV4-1	CASSQDRPSGWYEQYF
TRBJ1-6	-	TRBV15	CATSRRRQGGDSPLHF
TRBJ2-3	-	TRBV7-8	CASSLGSISTDTQYF
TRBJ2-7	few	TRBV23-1	CASSQPPSHPTGMGNEQYF
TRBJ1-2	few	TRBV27	CASSPTDRLHGYTF
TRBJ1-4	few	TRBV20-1	CSVNIYRDRDEKLFF
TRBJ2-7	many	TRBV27	CASSTPGTGVHEQYF
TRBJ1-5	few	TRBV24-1	CATSDLRSDSSNQPQHF
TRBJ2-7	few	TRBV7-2	CASSLKSGTLRSYEQYF
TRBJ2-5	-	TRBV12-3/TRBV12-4	CASSPFAGTSGTQYF
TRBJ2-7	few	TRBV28	CASSASGNEQYF
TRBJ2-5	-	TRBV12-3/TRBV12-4	CASSFVGKETQYF
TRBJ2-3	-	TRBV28	CASSPRGILLTDTQYF